Ten or more counts support the clone carrying this T cell receptor beta chain. Its target is unknown. This record comes from a study of spatial heterogeneity in lung cancer. Study at large: Untreated early-stage non-small cell lung cancer patients, around 70 in total, were the donors.

Points from the study as a whole: Among blood samples, ubiquitous expanded tumor TCRs appeared more at resection than at follow-up.

This CDR3 comprises 14 residues. V shed 5 bases and J 8 bases; nucleotides not matched to a gene: 5. Germline CDR1 SGHVS, CDR2 FQNEAQ. The time point: blood at routine non-recurrence follow-up after resection. In TCRdb, the 5' RACE reads were re-called with MiXCR into one record per CDR3 protein. The table shows 35,000 to 55,000 distinct CDR3 sequences, with 20% to 25% occurring only once. The sequence came from a female donor with early-stage non-small cell lung cancer. The sequencing used PBMCs, collected at follow-up. The chain carries TRBV7-8 and TRBJ1-4, with 10 bases identical to TRBD1. The CDR3 sequence is CASSKDRGNEKLFF. In DNA form, the CDR3 reads TGTGCCAGCAGCAAGGACAGGGGGAACGAAAAACTGTTTTTT.